This record looks at one TCR beta chain sequence and its context. This entry is derived from a study of CD8+ T cells in alopecia areata. Germline V CDR1 and CDR2: SNHLY, FYNNEI. The CDR3 is 15 residues long. The junction had 3 bases not matched to a gene; V was cut back by 5 bases and J by 0 bases. Sequencing relied on a cDNA template that was reverse transcribed from extracted RNA. TCRdb's copy holds only in-frame clones and misses some; the assay was immunoSEQ multiplex PCR. The sample lists 140,000 to 150,000 clones; 85% to 90% were seen once. The TCR was taken from a human donor with alopecia areata. This specimen was CD8+ T cells sorted from blood, taken at week 0. J is TRBJ2-5 and V is TRBV2, with TRBD2 identical over 10 bases. Here the CDR3 reads CASSSGLADQETQYF. The CDR3 DNA is TGTGCCAGCAGTTCAGGACTAGCGGACCAAGAGACCCAGTACTTC.